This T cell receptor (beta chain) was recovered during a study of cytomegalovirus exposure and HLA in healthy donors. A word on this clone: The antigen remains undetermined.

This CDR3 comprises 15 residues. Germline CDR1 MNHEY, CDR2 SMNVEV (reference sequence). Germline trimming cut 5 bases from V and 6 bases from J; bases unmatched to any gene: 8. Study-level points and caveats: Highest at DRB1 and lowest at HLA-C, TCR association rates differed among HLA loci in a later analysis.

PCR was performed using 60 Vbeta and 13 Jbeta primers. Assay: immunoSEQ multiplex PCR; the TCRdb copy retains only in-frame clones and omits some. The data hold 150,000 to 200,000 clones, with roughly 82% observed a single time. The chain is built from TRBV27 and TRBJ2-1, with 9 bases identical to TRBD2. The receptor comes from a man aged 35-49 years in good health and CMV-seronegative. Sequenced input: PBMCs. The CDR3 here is CASSLSGGTRNEQFF. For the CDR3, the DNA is TGTGCCAGCAGTCTCAGCGGGGGGACGCGCAATGAGCAGTTCTTC.